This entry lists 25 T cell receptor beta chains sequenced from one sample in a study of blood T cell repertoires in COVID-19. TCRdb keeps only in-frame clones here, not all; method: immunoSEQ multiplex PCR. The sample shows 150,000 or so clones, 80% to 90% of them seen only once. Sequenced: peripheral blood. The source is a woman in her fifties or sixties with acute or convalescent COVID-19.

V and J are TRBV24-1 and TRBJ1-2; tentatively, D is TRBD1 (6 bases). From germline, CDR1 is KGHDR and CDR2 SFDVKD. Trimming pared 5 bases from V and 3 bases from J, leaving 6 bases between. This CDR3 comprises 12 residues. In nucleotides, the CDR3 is TGTGCCACCAGTGGGACAGACTATGGCTACACCTTC. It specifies CATSGTDYGYTF.

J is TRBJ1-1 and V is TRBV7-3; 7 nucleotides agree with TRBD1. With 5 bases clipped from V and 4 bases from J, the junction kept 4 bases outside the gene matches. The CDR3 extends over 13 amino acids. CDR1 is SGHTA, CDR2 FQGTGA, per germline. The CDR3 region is CASSQYRGTEAFF. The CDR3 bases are TGTGCCAGCAGCCAATACAGGGGCACTGAAGCTTTCTTT.

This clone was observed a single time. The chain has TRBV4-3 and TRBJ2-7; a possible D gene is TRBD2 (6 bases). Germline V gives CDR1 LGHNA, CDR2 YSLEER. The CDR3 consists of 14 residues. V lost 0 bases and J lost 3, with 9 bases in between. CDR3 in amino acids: CASSQERGDYEQYF. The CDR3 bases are TGCGCCAGCAGCCAAGAGCGCGGGGACTACGAGCAGTACTTC.

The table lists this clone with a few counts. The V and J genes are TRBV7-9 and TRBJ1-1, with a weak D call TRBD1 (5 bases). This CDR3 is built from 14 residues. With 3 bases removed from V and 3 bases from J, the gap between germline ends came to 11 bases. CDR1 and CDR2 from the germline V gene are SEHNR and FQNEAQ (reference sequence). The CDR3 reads CASSFWGRDTEAFF. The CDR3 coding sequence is TGTGCCAGCAGCTTTTGGGGCCGGGACACTGAAGCTTTCTTT. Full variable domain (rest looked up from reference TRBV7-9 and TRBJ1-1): DTGVSQNPRHKITKRGQNVTFRCDPISEHNRLYWYRQTLGQGPEFLTYFQNEAQLEKSRLLSDRFSAERPKGSFSTLEIQRTEQGDSAMYLCASSFWGRDTEAFFGQGTRLTVV.

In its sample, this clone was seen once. The CDR3 loop reads CASTPGSGAPFTDTQYF. The CDR3 coding sequence is TGTGCCAGTACCCCGGGCAGCGGGGCCCCTTTCACAGATACGCAGTATTTT. This sequence joins TRBV19 and TRBJ2-3; 7 bases fit TRBD2. The CDR3 runs 17 residues. Germline loops: CDR1 LNHDA, CDR2 SQIVND (reference sequence). V dropped 7 bases and J dropped 2; count of bases not matched to a gene: 15.

Written as DNA, the CDR3 is TGTGCCAGCAGCTTACTGGGACGGGGGGCCAGCACAGATACGCAGTATTTT. Translated, it gives CASSLLGRGASTDTQYF. This chain uses TRBV13 with TRBJ2-3; D might be TRBD2 (7 bases). The CDR3 covers 17 residues. The germline V and J ends were trimmed by 2 bases and 0 bases, with 15 bases remaining between them. Germline CDR1 and CDR2: PRHDT and FYEKMQ (reference sequence).

The chain's CDR3 is CASSPGTNTYEQYF. The CDR3 bases are TGTGCCAGCTCGCCCGGGACAAACACCTACGAGCAGTACTTC. This rearrangement joins TRBV18 to TRBJ2-7, with D possibly TRBD1 on 6 matching bases. Germline CDR1 is KGHSH and CDR2 is LQKENI. The CDR3 runs to 14 residues. V was shortened by 6 bases and J by 2 bases, with 14 bases between the two germline ends.

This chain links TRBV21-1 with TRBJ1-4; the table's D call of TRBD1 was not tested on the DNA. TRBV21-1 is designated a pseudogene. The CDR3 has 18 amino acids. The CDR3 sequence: CASSRERGTGALLGKLFF. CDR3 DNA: TGTGCCAGCAGCAGAGAAAGGGGGACAGGGGCTTTATTAGGGAAACTGTTTTTT.

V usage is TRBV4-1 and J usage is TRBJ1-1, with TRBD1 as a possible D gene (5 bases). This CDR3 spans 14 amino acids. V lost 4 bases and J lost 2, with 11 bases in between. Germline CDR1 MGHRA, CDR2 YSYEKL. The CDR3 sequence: CASSLGGVNTEAFF. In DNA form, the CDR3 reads TGCGCCAGCAGCCTTGGGGGGGTCAACACTGAAGCTTTCTTT.

The CDR3 DNA reads TGTGCCAGCACCGCGACAAATGGAAACACCATATATTTT. Translated, it gives CASTATNGNTIYF. This sequence joins TRBV4-2 and TRBJ1-3, with D unclear. This CDR3 spans 13 amino acids. Germline assignment: CDR1 LGHNA and CDR2 YNFKEQ. V lost 7 bases and J lost 3, with 10 bases in between.

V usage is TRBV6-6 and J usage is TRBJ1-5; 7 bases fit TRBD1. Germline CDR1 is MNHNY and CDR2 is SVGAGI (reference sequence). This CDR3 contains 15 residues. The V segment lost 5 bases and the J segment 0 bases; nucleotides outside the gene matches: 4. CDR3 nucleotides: TGTGCCAGCAGTATCAGGACAGGTAGCAATCAGCCCCAGCATTTT. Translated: CASSIRTGSNQPQHF.

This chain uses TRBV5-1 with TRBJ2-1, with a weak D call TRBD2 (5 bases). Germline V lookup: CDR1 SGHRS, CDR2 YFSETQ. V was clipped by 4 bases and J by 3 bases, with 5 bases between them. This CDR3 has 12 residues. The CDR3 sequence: CASSGGYNEQFF. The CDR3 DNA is TGCGCCAGCAGCGGAGGCTACAATGAGCAGTTCTTC.

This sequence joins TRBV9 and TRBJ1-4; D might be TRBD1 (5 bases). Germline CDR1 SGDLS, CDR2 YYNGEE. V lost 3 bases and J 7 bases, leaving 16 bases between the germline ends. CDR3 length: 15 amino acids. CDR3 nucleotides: TGTGCCAGCAGCGCCAGAACAGGCGAAAGTGAAAAACTGTTTTTT. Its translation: CASSARTGESEKLFF.

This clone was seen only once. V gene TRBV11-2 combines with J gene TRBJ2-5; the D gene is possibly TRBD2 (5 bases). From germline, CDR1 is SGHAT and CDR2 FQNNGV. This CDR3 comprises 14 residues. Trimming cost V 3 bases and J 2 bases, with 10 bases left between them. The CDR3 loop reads CASSLSPGQETQYF. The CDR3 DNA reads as TGTGCCAGCAGCTTGTCCCCGGGACAAGAGACCCAGTACTTC. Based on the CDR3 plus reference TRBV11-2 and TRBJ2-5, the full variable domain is EAGVAQSPRYKIIEKRQSVAFWCNPISGHATLYWYQQILGQGPKLLIQFQNNGVVDDSQLPKDRFSAERLKGVDSTLKIQPAKLEDSAVYLCASSLSPGQETQYFGPGTRLLVL.

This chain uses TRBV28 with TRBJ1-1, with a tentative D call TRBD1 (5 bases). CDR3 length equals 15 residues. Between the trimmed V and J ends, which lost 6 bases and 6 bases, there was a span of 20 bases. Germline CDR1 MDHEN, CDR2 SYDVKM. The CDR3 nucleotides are TGTGCCAGCAGCGTCGTGGGGGGGTGGAGTGCTGAAGCTTTCTTT. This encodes CASSVVGGWSAEAFF.

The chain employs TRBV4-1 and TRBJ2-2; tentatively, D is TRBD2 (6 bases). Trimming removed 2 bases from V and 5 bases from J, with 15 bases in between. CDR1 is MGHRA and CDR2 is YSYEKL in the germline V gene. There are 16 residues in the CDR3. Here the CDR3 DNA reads TGCGCCAGCAGCCAAAATCTAGCGAGAGGGACCGGGGAGCTGTTTTTT. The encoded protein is CASSQNLARGTGELFF.

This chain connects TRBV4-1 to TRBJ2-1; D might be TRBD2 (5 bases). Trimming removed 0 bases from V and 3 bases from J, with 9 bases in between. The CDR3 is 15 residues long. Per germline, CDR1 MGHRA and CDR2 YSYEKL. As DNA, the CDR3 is TGCGCCAGCAGCCAAGAGATCAGCGGCTACAATGAGCAGTTCTTC. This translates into CASSQEISGYNEQFF.

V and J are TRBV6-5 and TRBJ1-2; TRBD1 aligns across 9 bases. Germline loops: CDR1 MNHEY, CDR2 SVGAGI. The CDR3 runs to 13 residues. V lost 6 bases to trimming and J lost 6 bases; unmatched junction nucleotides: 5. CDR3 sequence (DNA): TGTGCCAGCAGGTGGACAGGGGATAATGGCTACACCTTC. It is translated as CASRWTGDNGYTF.

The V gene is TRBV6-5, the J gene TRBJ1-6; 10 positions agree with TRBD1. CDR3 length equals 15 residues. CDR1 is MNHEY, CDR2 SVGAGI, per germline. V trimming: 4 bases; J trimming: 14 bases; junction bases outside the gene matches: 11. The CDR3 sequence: CASSLRGQGQGTLHF. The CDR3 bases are TGTGCCAGCAGTTTACGGGGACAGGGGCAGGGCACCCTCCACTTT.

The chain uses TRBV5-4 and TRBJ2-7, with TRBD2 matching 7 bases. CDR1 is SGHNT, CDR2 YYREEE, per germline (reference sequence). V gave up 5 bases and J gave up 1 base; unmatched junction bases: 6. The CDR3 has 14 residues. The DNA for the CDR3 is TGTGCCAGCAGAAAGTGGGGGGGGTCCTACGAGCAGTACTTC. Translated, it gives CASRKWGGSYEQYF.

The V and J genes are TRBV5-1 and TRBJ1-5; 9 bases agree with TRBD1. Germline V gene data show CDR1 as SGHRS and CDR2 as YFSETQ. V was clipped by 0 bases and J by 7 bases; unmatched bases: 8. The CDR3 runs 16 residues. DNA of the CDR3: TGCGCCAGCAGCTTGGCCCCACAGGGGGCTGGGCAGCCCCAGCATTTT. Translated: CASSLAPQGAGQPQHF.

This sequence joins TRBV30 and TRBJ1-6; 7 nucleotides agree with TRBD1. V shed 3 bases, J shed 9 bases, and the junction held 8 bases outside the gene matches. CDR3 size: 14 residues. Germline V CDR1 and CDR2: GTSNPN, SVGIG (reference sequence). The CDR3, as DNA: TGTGCCTGGAGCGTCGGGACAGAAAGTTCACCCCTCCACTTT. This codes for CAWSVGTESSPLHF.

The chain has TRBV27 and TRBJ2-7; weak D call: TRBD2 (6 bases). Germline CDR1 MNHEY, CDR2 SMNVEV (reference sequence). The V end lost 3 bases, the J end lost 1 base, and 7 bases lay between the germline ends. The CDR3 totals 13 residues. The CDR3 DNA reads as TGTGCCAGCAGTTTGCGGGGTTCCTACGAGCAGTACTTC. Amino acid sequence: CASSLRGSYEQYF.

CDR3 DNA: TGTGCCAGCAGTTACCCCGCAGGGGACACTGAAGCTTTCTTT. Translated: CASSYPAGDTEAFF. V gene TRBV6-6 combines with J gene TRBJ1-1; TRBD1 might be the D (6 bases). The CDR3 consists of 14 residues. Trimming took off 2 bases at V and 3 bases at J, with 10 bases between the two ends. The germline V gene encodes CDR1 MNHNY and CDR2 SVGAGI (reference sequence).

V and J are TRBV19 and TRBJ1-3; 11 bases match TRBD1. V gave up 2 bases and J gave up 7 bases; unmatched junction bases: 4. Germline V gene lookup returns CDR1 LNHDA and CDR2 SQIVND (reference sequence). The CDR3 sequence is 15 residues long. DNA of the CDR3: TGTGCCAGTAGTATATCCTGGGACAGGGGGAACACCATATATTTT. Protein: CASSISWDRGNTIYF.